This TCR beta chain came from a study of CD8 T cells in cerebrospinal fluid in Alzheimer's disease. The CDR3 runs to 15 residues. CDR1 MGHDK and CDR2 SYGVNS come from the germline V gene. This clonotype is identified as medium-sized (0.01 to 0.1%) from frequency. A neurodegenerative disease comparison group consisted of Parkinson's disease patients. Biomarkers including neurofilament, amyloid-beta and tau confirmed neurodegeneration in the patients. TCRdb re-called the 10x single-cell sequencing reads, yielding one record per CDR3 amino acid sequence without DNA. With over 1,000 distinct CDR3 sequences in the sample, the ten largest clones hold 15% to 20%.

Material for sequencing was cerebrospinal fluid. The rearrangement uses TRBV25-1 and TRBJ2-1; TCRdb's D gene call, TRBD1, goes unchecked for lack of DNA. This TCR derives from a human donor with Parkinson's disease. The CDR3 protein is CASSEWLAGFNEQFF. The full variable domain, with the rest looked up from reference TRBV25-1 and TRBJ2-1, is EADIYQTPRYLVIGTGKKITLECSQTMGHDKMYWYQQDPGMELHLIHYSYGVNSTEKGDLSSESTVSRIRTEHFPLTLESARPSHTSQYLCASSEWLAGFNEQFFGPGTRLTVL.